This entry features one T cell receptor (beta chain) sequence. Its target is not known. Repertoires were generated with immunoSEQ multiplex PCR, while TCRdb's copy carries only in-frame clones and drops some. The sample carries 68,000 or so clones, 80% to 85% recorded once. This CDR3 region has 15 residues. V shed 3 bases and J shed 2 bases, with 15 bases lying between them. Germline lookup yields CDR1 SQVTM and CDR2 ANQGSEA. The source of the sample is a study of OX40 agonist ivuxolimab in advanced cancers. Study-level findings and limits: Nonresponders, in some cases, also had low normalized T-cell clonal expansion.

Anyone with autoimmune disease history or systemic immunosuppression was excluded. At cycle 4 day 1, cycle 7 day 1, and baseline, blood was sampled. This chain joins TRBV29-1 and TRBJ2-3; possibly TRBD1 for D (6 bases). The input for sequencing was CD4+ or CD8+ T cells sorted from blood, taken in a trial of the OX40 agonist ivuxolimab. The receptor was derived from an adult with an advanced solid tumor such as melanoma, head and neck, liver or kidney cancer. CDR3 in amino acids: CSVELGTTTTDTQYF. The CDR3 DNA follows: TGCAGCGTTGAGCTTGGGACAACTACCACAGATACGCAGTATTTT.